Presented here are 22 T cell receptor beta chains from one specimen sequenced in a study of blood T cells in healthy people across ages. The use of a sample-barcoded 5' primer and a J-beta primer mix characterized a second PCR of roughly 6 to 12 cycles. TCRdb fed the 5' RACE reads into MiXCR, producing one record per CDR3 protein. The table has roughly 1.9 million distinct CDR3 sequences, about two fifths seen once. The specimen was blood. These receptors all come from a human donor in good health.

As to this clonotype: An end of the junction does not agree with germline; a read error may underlie this. The CDR3 protein is CASSLSHANTGELFF. CDR3 nucleotide sequence: TGTGCTAGCAGCCTAAGTCACGCGAACACCGGGGAGCTGTTTTTT. The V and J genes are TRBV7-7 and TRBJ2-2; D uncertain. Looked up from germline, CDR1 is SSHAT and CDR2 is FNYEAQ (reference sequence). The CDR3 sequence is 15 residues long.

The J gene is TRBJ1-2, the V gene TRBV9; TRBD1 agrees at 8 bases. The length of the CDR3 is 13 residues. Germline V gene data show CDR1 as SGDLS and CDR2 as YYNGEE. V gave up 3 bases and J gave up 7 bases; unmatched junction bases: 5. The CDR3 region has the DNA TGTGCCAGCAGCGAACAGGGGGGAGGTGGCTACACCTTC. Translation: CASSEQGGGGYTF.

This clonotype occurred once. This chain uses TRBV4-3 with TRBJ2-6, with D unclear. The CDR3 extends over 16 amino acids. Trimming shortened V by 3 bases and J by 0 bases, and 9 bases separated the two germline ends. The germline gives CDR1 LGHNA, CDR2 YSLEER. For the CDR3, the DNA is TGCGCCAGCAGCCAGACCCGGTACTCTGGGGCCAACGTCCTGACTTTC. Its protein product is CASSQTRYSGANVLTF.

The rearrangement links TRBV4-3 to TRBJ2-7; TRBD1 matches 8 bases. CDR1 is LGHNA and CDR2 is YSLEER in the germline V gene. The ends lost 1 base at V and 3 bases at J; junction bases unmatched: 5. This CDR3 region has 15 residues. The CDR3 spells CASSQVARGLYEQYF. Here the CDR3 DNA reads TGCGCCAGCAGCCAAGTTGCCAGGGGGCTCTACGAGCAGTACTTC.

The table lists this clonotype with a few counts. Sequence at one end of the junction differs from germline and may be a read error. The J gene is TRBJ2-3, the V gene TRBV11-2; D is uncertain. From germline, CDR1 is SGHAT and CDR2 FQNNGV. The CDR3 is 15 amino acids. The CDR3 loop is CVSSFSPGDTDTQYF. The CDR3 coding sequence is TGTGTCAGCAGCTTTAGTCCCGGCGACACAGATACGCAGTATTTT.

This sequence joins TRBV29-1 and TRBJ2-7; 10 nucleotides line up with TRBD1. J lost 6 bases, V lost 7 bases, and 3 bases had no gene match. This CDR3 region has 11 residues. Germline CDR1 reads SQVTM; CDR2 reads ANQGSEA. Here the CDR3 DNA reads TGCAGCGGCAGGACAGGGGGCGAGCAGTACTTC. It is translated as CSGRTGGEQYF.

The rearrangement uses TRBV4-2 and TRBJ2-1, with a tentative D call TRBD1 (6 bases). V gave up 6 bases and J gave up 0 bases, with 15 bases separating them. Germline assignment: CDR1 LGHNA and CDR2 YNFKEQ. CDR3 size: 16 residues. CDR3 in amino acids: CASSKYRALSYNEQFF. In nucleotides, the CDR3 is TGTGCCAGCAGTAAGTACAGGGCCCTCTCCTACAATGAGCAGTTCTTC.

The rearrangement joins TRBV9 to TRBJ1-2; the match to TRBD1 covers 8 bases. There are 14 residues in the CDR3. The germline V gene encodes CDR1 SGDLS and CDR2 YYNGEE. V lost 6 bases to trimming and J lost 4 bases; unmatched junction nucleotides: 8. CDR3 sequence reads: CASTPRGQGYGYTF. The CDR3, as DNA: TGTGCCAGCACCCCAAGAGGACAGGGCTATGGCTACACCTTC. The full variable domain, its missing parts supplied by reference TRBV9 and TRBJ1-2, is DSGVTQTPKHLITATGQRVTLRCSPRSGDLSVYWYQQSLDQGLQFLIQYYNGEERAKGNILERFSAQQFPDLHSELNLSSLELGDSALYFCASTPRGQGYGYTFGSGTRLTVV.

This clonotype was observed a handful of times. This chain joins TRBV20-1 and TRBJ1-2, with 10 bases aligning to TRBD1. Germline V CDR1 and CDR2: DFQATT, SNEGSKA (reference sequence). CDR3 size: 14 residues. The V and J ends lost 4 bases and 4 bases, in that order; junction bases with no gene match: 6. This CDR3 reads CSATTGTGVYGYTF. The DNA for the CDR3 is TGCAGTGCTACCACCGGGACAGGGGTCTATGGCTACACCTTC.

The chain carries TRBV2 and TRBJ2-7; D possibly uses TRBD1 or TRBD2 (5 bases each). CDR3 length: 15 amino acids. Trimming left V 5 bases short and J 6 bases short, with 20 bases between. Germline CDR1 and CDR2: SNHLY and FYNNEI. CDR3 sequence reads: CASSLEGFSPSEQYF. DNA for the CDR3: TGTGCCAGCAGTTTAGAGGGGTTCTCCCCCTCCGAGCAGTACTTC.

There are a few counts of this clonotype. This clone may be a read error of a much larger clone one base away. The J gene is TRBJ2-7, the V gene TRBV7-9, with unresolved D. V shed 0 bases and J shed 4 bases, with 4 bases lying between them. CDR1 and CDR2 from the germline V gene are SEHNR and FQNEAQ (reference sequence). The CDR3 is 12 amino acids. The CDR3 reads CASSLAKYEQYF. Written as DNA, the CDR3 is TGTGCCAGCAGCTTAGCCAAGTACGAGCAGTACTTC.

This clonotype was recorded a few times. This chain joins TRBV20-1 and TRBJ2-3; 8 bases align to TRBD2. The CDR3 runs to 14 residues. V gave up 2 bases and J gave up 2 bases; unmatched junction bases: 3. CDR1 is DFQATT, CDR2 SNEGSKA, per germline (reference sequence). The CDR3 protein is CSARIAGHTDTQYF. DNA for the CDR3: TGCAGTGCTAGAATAGCGGGGCACACAGATACGCAGTATTTT.

In DNA form, the CDR3 reads TGTGCCAGCAGTTACGGTTCTGCATACTTGGAGACCCAGTACTTC. It encodes CASSYGSAYLETQYF. V and J are TRBV6-2 or TRBV6-3 and TRBJ2-5; D is unresolved. The CDR3 sequence is 15 residues long. In germline, CDR1 is MNHEY, CDR2 SVGEGT. V gave up 2 bases and J gave up 5 bases, with 15 bases separating them.

This clonotype was seen more than once but under ten times. The V gene is TRBV18, the J gene TRBJ2-3; TRBD2 aligns across 8 bases. Germline assignment: CDR1 KGHSH and CDR2 LQKENI. CDR3 length: 18 amino acids. V was clipped by 6 bases and J by 3 bases; unmatched bases: 17. The CDR3 here is CASSPRGSSGGSTDTQYF. The CDR3 DNA reads TGTGCCAGCTCCCCCCGGGGATCCAGCGGGGGTTCTACAGATACGCAGTATTTT.

V gene TRBV7-2 combines with J gene TRBJ1-1, with D possibly matching TRBD1 (5 bases). CDR1 is SGHTA and CDR2 is FQGNSA in the germline V gene. V was clipped by 5 bases and J by 0 bases, with 13 bases between them. CDR3 length equals 15 residues. The CDR3 is CASSGGGAVNTEAFF. DNA for the CDR3: TGTGCCAGCAGCGGGGGGGGAGCGGTGAACACTGAAGCTTTCTTT. The entire variable domain, with the rest obtained from reference TRBV7-2 and TRBJ1-1, is as follows: GAGVSQSPSNKVTEKGKDVELRCDPISGHTALYWYRQSLGQGLEFLIYFQGNSAPDKSGLPSDRFSAERTGGSVSTLTIQRTQQEDSAVYLCASSGGGAVNTEAFFGQGTRLTVV.

This sequence joins TRBV7-9 and TRBJ1-2, with a tentative D call TRBD1 (6 bases). The CDR3 covers 14 residues. Germline lookup yields CDR1 SEHNR and CDR2 FQNEAQ (reference sequence). The ends were cut back, 2 bases at V and 5 bases at J, with 12 bases in the middle. CDR3 sequence reads: CASSLTGSRYGYTF. CDR3 sequence (DNA): TGTGCCAGCAGCTTAACAGGGAGCCGGTATGGCTACACCTTC.

The chain employs TRBV20-1 and TRBJ2-1, with TRBD2 as a possible D gene (6 bases). The CDR3 sequence is 15 residues long. The V gene's germline CDR1 is DFQATT and CDR2 SNEGSKA (reference sequence). Trimming stripped 5 bases from V and 6 bases from J, with 20 bases between. In nucleotides, the CDR3 is TGCAGTGCTCCTGACGGGGGTACTCGGGTCAATGAGCAGTTCTTC. Its protein is CSAPDGGTRVNEQFF.

The gene calls are TRBV28 and TRBJ2-7; 11 bases are shared with TRBD1. V dropped 4 bases and J dropped 2; count of bases not matched to a gene: 10. Per the germline V gene, CDR1 is MDHEN and CDR2 is SYDVKM. There are 17 residues in the CDR3. The CDR3 spells CASSWGTGGLFPYEQYF. CDR3 nucleotides: TGTGCCAGCAGTTGGGGGACAGGGGGTTTATTCCCCTACGAGCAGTACTTC.

This chain uses TRBV4-3 with TRBJ1-5; TRBD1 is a possible D gene (5 bases). V shed 2 bases and J shed 5 bases, with 13 bases lying between them. The CDR3 has 15 residues. Germline-derived CDR1 and CDR2 are LGHNA and YSLEER. The CDR3 DNA sequence: TGCGCCAGCAGCCAAAGGTATTTGGGGGATCAGCCCCAGCATTTT. Translating it yields CASSQRYLGDQPQHF.

Worth noting for this clonotype: Lacking the conserved final phenylalanine or tryptophan, this CDR3 likely reflects a read error. This chain joins TRBV29-1 and TRBJ2-2; 7 bases are a match to TRBD2. CDR1 is SQVTM and CDR2 is ANQGSEA in the germline V gene. V shed 7 bases, J shed 6 bases, and the junction held 2 bases outside the gene matches. The CDR3 is 11 residues long. This chain's CDR3 is CSAGLAGELFV. CDR3 sequence (DNA): TGCAGCGCAGGACTAGCCGGGGAGCTGTTTGTT.

In the case of this clonotype: This may come from a read error, since a much larger clone is one base off. V and J are TRBV5-6 and TRBJ1-2; D call uncertain. Per germline, CDR1 SGHDT and CDR2 YYEEEE. The CDR3 runs to 11 residues. CDR3 sequence (DNA): TGTGCCGGCAGCTTCGACTATGGCTACACCTTC. It codes for CAGSFDYGYTF.

Worth noting for this clonotype: One end of the junction does not line up with germline, which may come from a read error. The rearrangement links TRBV20-1 to TRBJ2-3; 8 bases are shared with TRBD2. The germline V gene encodes CDR1 DFQATT and CDR2 SNEGSKA (reference sequence). The CDR3 contains 15 residues. CDR3 coding DNA: TGCAGTGCTAGATCGGGAGGGGGGTTCACATATACGCAGTATTTT. As protein: CSARSGGGFTYTQYF.